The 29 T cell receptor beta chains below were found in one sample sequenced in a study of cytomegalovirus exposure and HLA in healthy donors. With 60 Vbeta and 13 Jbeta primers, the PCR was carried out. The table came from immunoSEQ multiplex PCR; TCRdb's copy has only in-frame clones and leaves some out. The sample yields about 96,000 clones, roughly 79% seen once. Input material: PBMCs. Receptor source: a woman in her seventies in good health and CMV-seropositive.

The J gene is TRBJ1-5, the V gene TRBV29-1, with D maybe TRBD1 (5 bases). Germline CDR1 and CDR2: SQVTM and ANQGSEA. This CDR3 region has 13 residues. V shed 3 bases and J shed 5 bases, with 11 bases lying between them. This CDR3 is CSVEEAGDQPQHF. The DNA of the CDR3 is TGCAGCGTTGAGGAGGCGGGGGATCAGCCCCAGCATTTT.

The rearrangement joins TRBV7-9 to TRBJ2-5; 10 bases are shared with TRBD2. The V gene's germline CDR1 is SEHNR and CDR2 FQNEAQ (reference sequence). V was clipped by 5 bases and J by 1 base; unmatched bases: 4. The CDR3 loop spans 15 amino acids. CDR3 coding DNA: TGTGCCAGCAGCAGACTAGCGGGTGGCCAAGAGACCCAGTACTTC. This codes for CASSRLAGGQETQYF. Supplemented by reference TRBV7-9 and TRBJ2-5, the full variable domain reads DTGVSQNPRHKITKRGQNVTFRCDPISEHNRLYWYRQTLGQGPEFLTYFQNEAQLEKSRLLSDRFSAERPKGSFSTLEIQRTEQGDSAMYLCASSRLAGGQETQYFGPGTRLLVL.

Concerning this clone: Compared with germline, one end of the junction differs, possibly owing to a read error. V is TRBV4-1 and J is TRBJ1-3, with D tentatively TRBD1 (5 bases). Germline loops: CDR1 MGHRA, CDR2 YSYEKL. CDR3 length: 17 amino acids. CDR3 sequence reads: CASSEDLHGHSGNTIYF. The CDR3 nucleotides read TGCGCCAGCAGCGAAGACCTTCACGGACACTCTGGAAACACCATATATTTT.

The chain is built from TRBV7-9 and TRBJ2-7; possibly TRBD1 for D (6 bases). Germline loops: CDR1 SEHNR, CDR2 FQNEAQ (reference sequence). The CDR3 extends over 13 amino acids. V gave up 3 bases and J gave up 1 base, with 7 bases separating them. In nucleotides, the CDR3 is TGTGCCAGCAGCTTCAGGGGTTCCTACGAGCAGTACTTC. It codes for CASSFRGSYEQYF.

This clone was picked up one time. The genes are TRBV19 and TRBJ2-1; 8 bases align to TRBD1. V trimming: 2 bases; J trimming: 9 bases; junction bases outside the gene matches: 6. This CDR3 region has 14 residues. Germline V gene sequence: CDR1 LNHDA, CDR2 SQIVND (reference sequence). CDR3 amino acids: CASSIWQGASEQFF. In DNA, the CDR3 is TGTGCCAGTAGTATATGGCAGGGGGCTAGTGAGCAGTTCTTC. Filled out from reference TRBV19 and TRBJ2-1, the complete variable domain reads DGGITQSPKYLFRKEGQNVTLSCEQNLNHDAMYWYRQDPGQGLRLIYYSQIVNDFQKGDIAEGYSVSREKKESFPLTVTSAQKNPTAFYLCASSIWQGASEQFFGPGTRLTVL.

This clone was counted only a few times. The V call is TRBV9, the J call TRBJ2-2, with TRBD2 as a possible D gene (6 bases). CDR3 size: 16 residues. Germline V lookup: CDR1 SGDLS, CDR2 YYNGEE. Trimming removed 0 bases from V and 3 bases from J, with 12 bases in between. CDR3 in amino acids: CASSVAAREDTGELFF. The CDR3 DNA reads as TGTGCCAGCAGCGTAGCTGCCAGGGAGGACACCGGGGAGCTGTTTTTT.

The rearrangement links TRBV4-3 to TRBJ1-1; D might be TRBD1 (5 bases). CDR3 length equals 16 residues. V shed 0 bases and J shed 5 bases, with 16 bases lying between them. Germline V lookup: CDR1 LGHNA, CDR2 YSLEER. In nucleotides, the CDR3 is TGCGCCAGCAGCCAAGATAGTGTCAGGGTAGATACTGAAGCTTTCTTT. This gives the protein CASSQDSVRVDTEAFF.

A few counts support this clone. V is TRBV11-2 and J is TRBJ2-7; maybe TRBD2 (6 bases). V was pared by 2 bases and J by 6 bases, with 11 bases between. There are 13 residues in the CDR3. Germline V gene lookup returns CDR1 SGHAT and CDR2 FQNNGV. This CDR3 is CASSLLQGGEQYF. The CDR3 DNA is TGTGCCAGCAGCTTATTGCAGGGAGGCGAGCAGTACTTC. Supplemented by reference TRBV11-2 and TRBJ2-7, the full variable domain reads EAGVAQSPRYKIIEKRQSVAFWCNPISGHATLYWYQQILGQGPKLLIQFQNNGVVDDSQLPKDRFSAERLKGVDSTLKIQPAKLEDSAVYLCASSLLQGGEQYFGPGTRLTVT.

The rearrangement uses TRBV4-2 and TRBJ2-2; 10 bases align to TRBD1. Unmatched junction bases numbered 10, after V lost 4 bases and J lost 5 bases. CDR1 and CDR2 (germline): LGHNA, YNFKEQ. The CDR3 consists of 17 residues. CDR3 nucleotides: TGTGCCAGCAGCCCCATGGCCGGGACAGGGGTAACCGGGGAGCTGTTTTTT. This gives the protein CASSPMAGTGVTGELFF.

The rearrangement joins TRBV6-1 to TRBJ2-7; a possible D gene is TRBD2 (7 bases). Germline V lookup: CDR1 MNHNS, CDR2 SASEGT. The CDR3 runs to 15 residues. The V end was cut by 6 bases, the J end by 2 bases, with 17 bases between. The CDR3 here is CASRGGGASAYEQYF. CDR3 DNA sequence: TGTGCCAGCAGAGGAGGGGGGGCTAGTGCCTACGAGCAGTACTTC.

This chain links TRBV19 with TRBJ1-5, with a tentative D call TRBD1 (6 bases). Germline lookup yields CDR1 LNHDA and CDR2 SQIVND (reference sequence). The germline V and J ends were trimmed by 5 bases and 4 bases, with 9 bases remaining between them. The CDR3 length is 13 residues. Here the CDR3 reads CASSLQGNQPQHF. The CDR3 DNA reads TGTGCCAGTAGTCTCCAGGGGAATCAGCCCCAGCATTTT.

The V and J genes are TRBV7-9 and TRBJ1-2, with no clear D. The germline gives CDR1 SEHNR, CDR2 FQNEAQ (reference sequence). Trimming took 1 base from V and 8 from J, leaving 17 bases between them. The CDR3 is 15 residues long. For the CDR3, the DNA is TGTGCCAGCAGCTTAGGTGGTTGGCGACAAGAAGGCTACACCTTC. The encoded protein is CASSLGGWRQEGYTF.

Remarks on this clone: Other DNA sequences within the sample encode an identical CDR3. Here the CDR3 DNA reads TGTGCCTGGAGTAGGGGAAGGGTACGGTATGGGGCCAACGTCCTGACTTTC. This codes for CAWSRGRVRYGANVLTF. The chain recombines TRBV30 with TRBJ2-6, with D perhaps TRBD1 (5 bases). Germline values: CDR1 GTSNPN, CDR2 SVGIG (reference sequence). V was clipped by 2 bases and J by 3 bases, with 17 bases between them. CDR3 length: 17 residues.

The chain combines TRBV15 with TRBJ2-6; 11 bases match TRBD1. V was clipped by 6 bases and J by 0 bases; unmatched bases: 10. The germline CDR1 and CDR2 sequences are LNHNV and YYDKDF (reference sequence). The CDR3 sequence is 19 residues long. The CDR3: CATRGGPGTGGSGANVLTF. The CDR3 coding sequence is TGTGCCACCAGAGGGGGTCCGGGGACAGGGGGCTCTGGGGCCAACGTCCTGACTTTC. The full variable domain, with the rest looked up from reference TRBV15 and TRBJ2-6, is DAMVIQNPRYQVTQFGKPVTLSCSQTLNHNVMYWYQQKSSQAPKLLFHYYDKDFNNEADTPDNFQSRRPNTSFCFLDIRSPGLGDTAMYLCATRGGPGTGGSGANVLTFGAGSRLTVL.

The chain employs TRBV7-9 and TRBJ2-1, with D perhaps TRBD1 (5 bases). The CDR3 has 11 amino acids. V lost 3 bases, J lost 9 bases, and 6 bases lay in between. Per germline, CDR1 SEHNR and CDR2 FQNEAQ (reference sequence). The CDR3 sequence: CASSFRGEQFF. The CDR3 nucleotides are TGTGCCAGCAGCTTTAGGGGTGAGCAGTTCTTC.

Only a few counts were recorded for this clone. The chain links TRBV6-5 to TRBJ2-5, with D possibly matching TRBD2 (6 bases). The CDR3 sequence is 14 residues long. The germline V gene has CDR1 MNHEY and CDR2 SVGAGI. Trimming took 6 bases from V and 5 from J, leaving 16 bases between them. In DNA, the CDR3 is TGTGCCAGCAGCTTTGGGGGGTACGGGGAGACCCAGTACTTC. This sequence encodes CASSFGGYGETQYF.

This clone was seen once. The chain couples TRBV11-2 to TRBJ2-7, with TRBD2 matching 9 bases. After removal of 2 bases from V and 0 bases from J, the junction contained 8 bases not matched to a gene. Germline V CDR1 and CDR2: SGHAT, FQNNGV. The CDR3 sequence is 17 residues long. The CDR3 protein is CASSLSSSGGISYEQYF. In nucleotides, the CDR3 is TGTGCCAGCAGCTTATCCTCGAGCGGGGGGATCTCCTACGAGCAGTACTTC.

The CDR3: CASNMGQHNEKLFF. The DNA for the CDR3 is TGTGCCAGCAACATGGGACAGCATAATGAAAAACTGTTTTTT. The V call is TRBV5-6, the J call TRBJ1-4, with 7 bases that match TRBD1. CDR3 length: 14 amino acids. V shed 6 bases, J shed 4 bases, and the junction held 6 bases outside the gene matches. The germline V gene encodes CDR1 SGHDT and CDR2 YYEEEE.

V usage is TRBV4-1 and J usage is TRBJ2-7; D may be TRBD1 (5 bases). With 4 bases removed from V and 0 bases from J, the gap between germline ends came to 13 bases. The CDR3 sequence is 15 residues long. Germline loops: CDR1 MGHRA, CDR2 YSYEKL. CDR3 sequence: CASSRGHLSSYEQYF. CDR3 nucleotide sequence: TGCGCCAGCAGCCGAGGACACCTAAGCTCCTACGAGCAGTACTTC.

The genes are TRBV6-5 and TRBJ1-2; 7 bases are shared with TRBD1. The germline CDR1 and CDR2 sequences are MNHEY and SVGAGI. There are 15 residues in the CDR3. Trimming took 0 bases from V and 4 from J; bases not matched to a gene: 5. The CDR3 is CASSYSTGSGYGYTF. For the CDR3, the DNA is TGTGCCAGCAGTTACTCGACAGGGTCCGGCTATGGCTACACCTTC.

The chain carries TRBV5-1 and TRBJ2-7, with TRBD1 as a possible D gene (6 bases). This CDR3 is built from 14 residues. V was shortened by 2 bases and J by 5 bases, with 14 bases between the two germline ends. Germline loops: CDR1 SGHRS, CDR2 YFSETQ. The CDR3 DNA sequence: TGCGCCAGCAGCTTCCGGACAGCCCGGGACGAGCAGTACTTC. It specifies CASSFRTARDEQYF.

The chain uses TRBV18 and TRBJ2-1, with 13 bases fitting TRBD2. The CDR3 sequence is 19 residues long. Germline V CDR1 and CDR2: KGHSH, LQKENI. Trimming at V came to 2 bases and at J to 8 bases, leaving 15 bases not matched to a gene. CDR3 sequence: CASSPIRAAGLAGDDEQFF. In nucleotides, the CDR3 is TGTGCCAGCTCACCAATCAGAGCAGCAGGACTAGCGGGAGATGATGAGCAGTTCTTC.

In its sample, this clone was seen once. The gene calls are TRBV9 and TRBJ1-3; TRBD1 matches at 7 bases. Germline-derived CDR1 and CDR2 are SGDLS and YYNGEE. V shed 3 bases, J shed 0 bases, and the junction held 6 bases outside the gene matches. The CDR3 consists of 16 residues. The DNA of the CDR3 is TGTGCCAGCAGCGCGGATGGGACAGCCTCTGGAAACACCATATATTTT. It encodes CASSADGTASGNTIYF.

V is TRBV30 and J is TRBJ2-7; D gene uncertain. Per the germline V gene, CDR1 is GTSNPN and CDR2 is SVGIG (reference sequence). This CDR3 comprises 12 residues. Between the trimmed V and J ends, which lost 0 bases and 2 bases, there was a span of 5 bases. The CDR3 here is CAWSVATYEQYF. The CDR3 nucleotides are TGTGCCTGGAGTGTAGCCACCTACGAGCAGTACTTC.

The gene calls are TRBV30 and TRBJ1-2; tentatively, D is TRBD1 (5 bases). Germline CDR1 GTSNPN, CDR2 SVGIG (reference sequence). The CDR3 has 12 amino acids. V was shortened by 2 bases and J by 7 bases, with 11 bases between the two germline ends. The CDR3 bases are TGTGCCTGGAGTAACAGGCTGGGTGGCTACACCTTC. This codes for CAWSNRLGGYTF.

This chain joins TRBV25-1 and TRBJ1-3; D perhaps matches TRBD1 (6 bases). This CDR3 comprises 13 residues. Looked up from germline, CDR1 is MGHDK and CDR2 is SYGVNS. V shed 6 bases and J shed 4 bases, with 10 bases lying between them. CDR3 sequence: CASRDRPGNTIYF. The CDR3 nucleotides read TGTGCCAGCAGGGACAGACCAGGAAACACCATATATTTT.

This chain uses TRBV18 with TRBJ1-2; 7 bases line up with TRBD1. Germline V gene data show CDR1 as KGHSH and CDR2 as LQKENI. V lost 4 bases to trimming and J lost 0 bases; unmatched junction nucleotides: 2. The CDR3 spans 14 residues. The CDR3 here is CASSRDRANYGYTF. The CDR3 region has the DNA TGTGCCAGCTCACGAGACAGGGCTAACTATGGCTACACCTTC.

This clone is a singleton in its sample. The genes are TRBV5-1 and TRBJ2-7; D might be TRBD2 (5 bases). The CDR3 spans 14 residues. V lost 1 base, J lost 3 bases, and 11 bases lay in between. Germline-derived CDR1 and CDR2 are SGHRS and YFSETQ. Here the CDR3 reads CASSLFGVGYEQYF. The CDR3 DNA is TGCGCCAGCAGCTTGTTCGGGGTGGGCTACGAGCAGTACTTC.

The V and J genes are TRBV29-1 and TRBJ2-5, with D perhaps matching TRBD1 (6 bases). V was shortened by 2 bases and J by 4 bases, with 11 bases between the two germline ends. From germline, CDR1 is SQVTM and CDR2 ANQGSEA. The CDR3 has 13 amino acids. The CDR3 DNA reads TGCAGCGTTGAACATGTGACAGGAGAGACCCAGTACTTC. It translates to CSVEHVTGETQYF.